The 24 T cell receptor beta chains below come from one sample, sequenced in a study of tumor-infiltrating lymphocytes in primary liver carcinoma. The source of the blood RNA was unsorted whole blood, and germline DNA was extracted as well. TCR beta cDNA was prepared out of 450 to 500 ng total RNA by means of a constant-region primer. What produced the TCR beta libraries was three nested multiplex PCR rounds using slightly modified ARM-PCR. For 10 cycles apiece, the opening two PCR rounds ran with TRBV1-TRBV30 forward primers and a C-beta reverse primer. MiXCR, run by TCRdb on the multiplex PCR reads, gives a single entry per CDR3 protein. The repertoire holds hundreds of thousands of distinct CDR3 sequences, with more than 55% as singletons. Sequenced: peripheral blood. Receptor source: a man aged 40-55 years with primary liver carcinoma and hepatitis B virus infection.

As for this clonotype: A junction boundary mismatches the germline segment, possibly from a read error. The chain joins TRBV11-2 to TRBJ1-5; no clear D gene. The germline V gene has CDR1 SGHAT and CDR2 FQNNGV. This CDR3 is built from 15 residues. CDR3 nucleotide sequence: TGTGACAGCAGTCCGGGCGGATATAGCAATCAGCCCCAGCATTTT. Protein sequence: CDSSPGGYSNQPQHF.

This clonotype has more than one count but fewer than ten. One base away lies a much larger clone, so this may be a sequencing read error. This chain connects TRBV29-1 to TRBJ1-1; D possibly corresponds to TRBD1 (5 bases). The CDR3 is 13 residues long. V shed 4 bases and J shed 0 bases, with 9 bases lying between them. In germline, CDR1 is SQVTM, CDR2 ANQGSEA. CDR3 sequence: CSVAGRMNTEAFF. The CDR3 DNA reads as TGCAGCGTTGCAGGGAGGATGAACACTGAAGCTTTCTTT.

The CDR3: CASSLVGTEKLFF. The CDR3 DNA follows: TGTGCCAGCAGCTTGGTAGGGACCGAAAAACTGTTTTTT. This chain links TRBV11-2 with TRBJ1-4, with D maybe TRBD1 (5 bases). This CDR3 contains 13 residues. Trimming shortened V by 3 bases and J by 8 bases, and 10 bases separated the two germline ends. The germline V gene encodes CDR1 SGHAT and CDR2 FQNNGV.

With regard to this clonotype: A much larger clonotype is one base distant, so this may be a read error. The CDR3 spells CVSRRTGTEAFF. CDR3 in DNA: TGTGTCAGCAGGCGGACTGGGACTGAAGCTTTCTTT. This sequence joins TRBV6-2 or TRBV6-3 and TRBJ1-1; D gene unclear. Germline-derived CDR1 and CDR2 are MNHEY and SVGEGT. The length of the CDR3 is 12 residues.

As for this clonotype: The germline gene is not matched at one end of the junction; a read error may be the cause. This chain connects TRBV11-3 to TRBJ2-7, with 8 bases fitting TRBD1. Germline CDR1 and CDR2: SGHNT and YENEEA. This CDR3 has 13 amino acids. This chain's CDR3 is CASGIGQGHERYF. The CDR3 DNA is TGTGCCAGCGGGATAGGACAGGGCCACGAGCGGTACTTC.

To note about this clonotype: This may be a read error: a much more frequent sequence differs by one nucleotide. The CDR3 sequence: CASIQEQFSSYEQYF. The CDR3 region has the DNA TGCGCCAGCATCCAGGAACAGTTTTCTTCCTACGAGCAGTACTTC. The chain has TRBV4-3 and TRBJ2-7, with unresolved D. Germline V gives CDR1 LGHNA, CDR2 YSLEER. The V and J ends lost 7 bases and 1 base respectively, with 17 bases between them. The CDR3 is 15 amino acids.

In the case of this clonotype: At one end, the junction sequence differs from germline, possibly due to a read error. This chain links TRBV4-2 with TRBJ2-7, with D possibly being TRBD2 (5 bases). This CDR3 is 15 amino acids long. Germline V gene lookup returns CDR1 LGHNA and CDR2 YNFKEQ. The CDR3 sequence is CASSQERQAAAGQYF. The CDR3 DNA follows: TGTGCCAGTAGCCAAGAGAGGCAAGCGGCAGCTGGGCAGTACTTC.

This clonotype was seen many times. This rearrangement joins TRBV7-9 to TRBJ2-3; TRBD2 matches 8 bases. J lost 5 bases, V lost 1 base, and 8 bases had no gene match. Looked up from germline, CDR1 is SEHNR and CDR2 is FQNEAQ (reference sequence). This CDR3 has 16 residues. This chain's CDR3 is CASSLGSAGGGDTQYF. The CDR3 DNA reads TGTGCCAGCAGCTTAGGATCGGCGGGAGGAGGAGATACGCAGTATTTT.

The chain joins TRBV28 to TRBJ1-1; TRBD1 might be the D (6 bases). Deletions cut 8 bases from V and 11 bases from J, with 18 bases between. The CDR3 runs to 12 residues. Germline-derived CDR1 and CDR2 are MDHEN and SYDVKM. The chain's CDR3 is CASFTRGGRAFF. As DNA, the CDR3 is TGTGCCAGCTTCACCCGAGGGGGAAGGGCTTTCTTT.

This clonotype occurred many times. The chain employs TRBV29-1 and TRBJ1-1; a weak D match, TRBD1 (6 bases). V was pared by 7 bases and J by 0 bases, with 12 bases between. The CDR3 has 13 amino acids. Germline V gene sequence: CDR1 SQVTM, CDR2 ANQGSEA. CDR3 sequence reads: CSANRVLNTEAFF. DNA for the CDR3: TGCAGCGCTAACAGGGTGTTGAACACTGAAGCTTTCTTT.

In regard to this clonotype: The junction departs from the called germline gene at one end, perhaps through a read error. The chain carries TRBV18 and TRBJ2-5; 9 bases fit TRBD1. Looked up from germline, CDR1 is KGHSH and CDR2 is LQKENI. There are 14 residues in the CDR3. CDR3 nucleotides: TGTGCCAGTTCACAGGACAGGGGACAAGAGACCCAGTACTTC. It yields the protein CASSQDRGQETQYF.

V is TRBV6-1 and J is TRBJ2-1, with 7 bases aligning to TRBD1. Trimming at V came to 7 bases and at J to 5 bases, leaving 11 bases not matched to a gene. Germline assignment: CDR1 MNHNS and CDR2 SASEGT. The CDR3 runs 15 residues. The CDR3 spells CASIARQGHDNEQFF. The DNA of the CDR3 is TGTGCCAGCATCGCGAGACAGGGCCATGACAATGAGCAGTTCTTC.

This clonotype was observed many times. The rearrangement joins TRBV11-2 to TRBJ1-2; D is perhaps TRBD1 (5 bases). This CDR3 region has 12 residues. Deletions cut 0 bases from V and 13 bases from J, with 12 bases between. Looked up from germline, CDR1 is SGHAT and CDR2 is FQNNGV. CDR3 protein: CASSLDEGLATF. The CDR3 DNA sequence: TGTGCCAGCAGCTTAGATGAGGGGCTCGCCACCTTC.

About this clonotype itself: One base away lies a much larger clone, so this may be a sequencing read error. This rearrangement joins TRBV10-3 to TRBJ2-5, with 7 bases aligning to TRBD2. This CDR3 region has 12 residues. Germline lookup yields CDR1 ENHRY and CDR2 SYGVKD. The CDR3 loop is CATGRAGEAQYF. The CDR3 DNA reads as TGTGCTACTGGGCGGGCGGGGGAGGCCCAGTACTTC.

Concerning this clonotype: Because it lacks the conserved phenylalanine or tryptophan at the end, this CDR3 is likely a read error. This chain links TRBV29-1 with TRBJ2-5, with D unresolved. From germline, CDR1 is SQVTM and CDR2 ANQGSEA. The CDR3 sequence is 12 residues long. V lost 5 bases and J lost 2, with 9 bases in between. The CDR3 DNA follows: TGCAGCGTTACTGTCAGACAAGAGACCCAGTACTCC. Its translation: CSVTVRQETQYS.

The genes are TRBV29-1 and TRBJ2-3, with D uncertain. V lost 5 bases and J 4 bases, leaving 13 bases between the germline ends. From germline, CDR1 is SQVTM and CDR2 ANQGSEA. The CDR3 spans 13 residues. The DNA for the CDR3 is TGCAGCGTTAGTCAGATTCGGGCAGATACGCAGTATTTT. This gives the protein CSVSQIRADTQYF.

CDR3 residues: CASSFDRNSPLHF. The CDR3 region has the DNA TGTGCCAGCAGCTTTGACAGGAATTCACCCCTCCACTTT. This sequence joins TRBV13 and TRBJ1-6, with D possibly matching TRBD1 (6 bases). The CDR3 runs to 13 residues. Germline CDR1 and CDR2: PRHDT and FYEKMQ (reference sequence). The germline V and J ends were trimmed by 3 bases and 7 bases, with 7 bases remaining between them.

This clonotype has only a few counts. The chain combines TRBV6-2 or TRBV6-3 with TRBJ1-1; D gene uncertain. Germline V gene sequence: CDR1 MNHEY, CDR2 SVGEGT. This CDR3 spans 14 amino acids. Trimming removed 4 bases from V and 3 bases from J, with 12 bases in between. In DNA form, the CDR3 reads TGTGCCAGCAGTTCAGTTACCTTGGACACTGAAGCTTTCTTT. It encodes CASSSVTLDTEAFF.

A note on this clonotype: This may be a read error, as it is one base from a much larger clone. V usage is TRBV5-1 and J usage is TRBJ2-7, with 11 bases aligning to TRBD2. The V segment lost 6 bases and the J segment 5 bases; nucleotides outside the gene matches: 7. The length of the CDR3 is 14 residues. Germline-derived CDR1 and CDR2 are SGHRS and YFSETQ. CDR3 in DNA: TGCGCCAGCATCCTGACTAGCGGGATCGACGAGCAGTACTTC. Protein: CASILTSGIDEQYF.

Comment on this clonotype: This may be a read error: a much more frequent sequence differs by one nucleotide. The J gene is TRBJ2-1, the V gene TRBV10-3, with no clear D. Germline lookup yields CDR1 ENHRY and CDR2 SYGVKD. The CDR3 loop spans 13 amino acids. CDR3 residues: CVISHQYANEQFF. The CDR3 DNA reads TGTGTCATCAGCCACCAGTACGCGAATGAGCAGTTCTTC.

This clonotype has ten or more counts. V usage is TRBV5-1 and J usage is TRBJ2-2; a possible D gene is TRBD1 (5 bases). The CDR3 has 16 residues. From germline, CDR1 is SGHRS and CDR2 YFSETQ. Trimming stripped 0 bases from V and 7 bases from J, with 16 bases between. The CDR3 loop is CASSLAGRALDGELFF. The CDR3 DNA sequence: TGCGCCAGCAGCTTGGCGGGCAGGGCCCTTGACGGGGAGCTGTTTTTT.

A note on this clonotype: A much larger clone is a single base away; this may be a read error. The chain recombines TRBV12-3 or TRBV12-4 with TRBJ2-7; perhaps TRBD1 as D (6 bases). The CDR3 length is 19 residues. The V gene lost 6 bases and the J gene lost 2 bases, with 29 bases spanning the gap. CDR3 sequence (DNA): TGTGCCAGCAGCCATCTCCGACGGGACATCATAATAGGGACCTACGAGCAGTACTTC. It translates to CASSHLRRDIIIGTYEQYF.

About this clonotype itself: Since a much larger clone is just one base distant, this may be a read error. The chain employs TRBV5-5 and TRBJ2-1; D is undetermined. The CDR3 sequence is 16 residues long. V was trimmed by 3 bases and J by 2 bases, leaving 15 bases between them. Germline lookup yields CDR1 SGHKS and CDR2 YYEKEE (reference sequence). CDR3 coding DNA: TGTGCCAGCAGCTCCCTGGACGGTACAGCCTACAATGAGCAGTTCTTC. As protein: CASSSLDGTAYNEQFF.

This clonotype was seen once. A much larger clonotype is one base distant, so this may be a read error. J is TRBJ1-2 and V is TRBV4-1, with 8 bases lining up with TRBD1. Trimming cost V 8 bases and J 5 bases; bases outside gene matches: 10. CDR1 and CDR2 (germline): MGHRA, YSYEKL. This CDR3 region has 14 residues. This CDR3 is CASGEPGGGYGYTF. CDR3 DNA: TGCGCCAGCGGCGAACCAGGGGGCGGTTATGGCTACACCTTC.